The sequence of this TCR beta chain was determined in a study of blood T cell repertoires in COVID-19. V shed 3 bases, J shed 1 base, and the junction held 14 bases outside the gene matches. The V gene's germline CDR1 is SGHNT and CDR2 YENEEA. The CDR3 sequence is 20 residues long. How the authors handled the data: Estimated nucleated cell counts came from reference gene primer amplification. Some clones are missing from TCRdb's copy, which holds only in-frame ones; the method was immunoSEQ multiplex PCR. The V and J calls and clone size come from that table; D and trimming were worked out from the DNA. The data show approximately 150,000 clones, with 83% seen just once and roughly 19% held by the top ten.

The source material was peripheral blood. This clonotype originated in a woman in her 70s who had recovered from COVID-19. The chain recombines TRBV11-3 with TRBJ2-3, with TRBD2 identical over 12 bases. The CDR3 region is CASSFRSARLAGAGTDTQYF. CDR3 nucleotide sequence: TGTGCCAGCAGCTTTAGATCGGCGCGACTAGCGGGAGCAGGCACAGATACGCAGTATTTT.